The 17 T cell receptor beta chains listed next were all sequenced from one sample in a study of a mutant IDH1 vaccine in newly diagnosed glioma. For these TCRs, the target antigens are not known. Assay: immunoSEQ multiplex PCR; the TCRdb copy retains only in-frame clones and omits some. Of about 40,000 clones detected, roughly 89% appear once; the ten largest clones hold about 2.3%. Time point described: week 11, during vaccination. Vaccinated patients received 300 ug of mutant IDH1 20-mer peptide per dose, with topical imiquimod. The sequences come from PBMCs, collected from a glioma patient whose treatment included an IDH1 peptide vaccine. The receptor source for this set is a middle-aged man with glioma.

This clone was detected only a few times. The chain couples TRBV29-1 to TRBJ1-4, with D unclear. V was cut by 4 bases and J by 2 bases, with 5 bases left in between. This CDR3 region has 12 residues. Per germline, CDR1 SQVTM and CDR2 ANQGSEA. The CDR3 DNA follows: TGCAGCGTTGGGAGGACTAATGAAAAACTGTTTTTT. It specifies CSVGRTNEKLFF.

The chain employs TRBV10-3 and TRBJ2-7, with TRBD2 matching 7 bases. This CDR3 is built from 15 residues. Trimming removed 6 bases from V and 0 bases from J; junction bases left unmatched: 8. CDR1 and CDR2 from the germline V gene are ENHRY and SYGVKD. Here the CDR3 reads CAIRTGGLNSYEQYF. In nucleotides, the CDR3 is TGTGCCATCAGGACGGGAGGACTAAACTCCTACGAGCAGTACTTC.

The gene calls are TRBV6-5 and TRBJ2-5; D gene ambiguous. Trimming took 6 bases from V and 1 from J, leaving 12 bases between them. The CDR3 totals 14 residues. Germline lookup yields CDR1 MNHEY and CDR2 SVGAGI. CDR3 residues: CASRLRPFQETQYF. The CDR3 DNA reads TGTGCCAGCAGACTCAGACCCTTCCAAGAGACCCAGTACTTC.

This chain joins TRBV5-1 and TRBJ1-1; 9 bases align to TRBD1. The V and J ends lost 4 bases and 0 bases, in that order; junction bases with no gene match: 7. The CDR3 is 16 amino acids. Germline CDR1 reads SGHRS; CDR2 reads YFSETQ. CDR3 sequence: CASSAGQGLMNTEAFF. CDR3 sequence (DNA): TGCGCCAGCAGCGCGGGACAGGGACTCATGAACACTGAAGCTTTCTTT.

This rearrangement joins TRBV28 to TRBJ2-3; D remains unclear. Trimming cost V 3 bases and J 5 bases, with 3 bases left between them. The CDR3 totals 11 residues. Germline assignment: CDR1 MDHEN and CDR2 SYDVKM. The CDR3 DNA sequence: TGTGCCAGCAGTTTTAAAGATACGCAGTATTTT. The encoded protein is CASSFKDTQYF.

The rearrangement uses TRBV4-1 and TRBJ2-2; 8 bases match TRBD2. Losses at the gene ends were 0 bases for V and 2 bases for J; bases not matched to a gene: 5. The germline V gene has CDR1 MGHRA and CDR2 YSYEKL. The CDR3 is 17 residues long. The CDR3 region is CASSQERGLENTGELFF. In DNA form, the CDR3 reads TGCGCCAGCAGCCAAGAGAGGGGACTAGAAAACACCGGGGAGCTGTTTTTT.

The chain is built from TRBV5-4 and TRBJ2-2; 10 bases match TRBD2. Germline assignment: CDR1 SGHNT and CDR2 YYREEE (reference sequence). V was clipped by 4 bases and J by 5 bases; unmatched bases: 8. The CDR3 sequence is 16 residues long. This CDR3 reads CASSPLAGVRTGELFF. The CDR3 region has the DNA TGTGCCAGCAGCCCCCTAGCGGGAGTCCGGACCGGGGAGCTGTTTTTT. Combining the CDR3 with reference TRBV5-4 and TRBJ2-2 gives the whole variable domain ETGVTQSPTHLIKTRGQQVTLRCSSQSGHNTVSWYQQALGQGPQFIFQYYREEENGRGNFPPRFSGLQFPNYSSELNVNALELDDSALYLCASSPLAGVRTGELFFGEGSRLTVL.

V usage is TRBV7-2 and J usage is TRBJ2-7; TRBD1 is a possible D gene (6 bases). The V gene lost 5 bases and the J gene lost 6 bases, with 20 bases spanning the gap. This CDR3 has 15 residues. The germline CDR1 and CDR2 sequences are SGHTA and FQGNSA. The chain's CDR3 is CASSRTLTGLGEQYF. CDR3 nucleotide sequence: TGTGCCAGCAGCCGCACCTTAACAGGGTTGGGCGAGCAGTACTTC.

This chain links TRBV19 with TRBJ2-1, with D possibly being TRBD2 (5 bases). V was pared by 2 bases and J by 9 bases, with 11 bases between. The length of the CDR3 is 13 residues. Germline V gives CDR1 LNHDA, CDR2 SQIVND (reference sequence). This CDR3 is CASSILLEIEQFF. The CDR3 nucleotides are TGTGCCAGTAGTATACTACTAGAAATTGAGCAGTTCTTC.

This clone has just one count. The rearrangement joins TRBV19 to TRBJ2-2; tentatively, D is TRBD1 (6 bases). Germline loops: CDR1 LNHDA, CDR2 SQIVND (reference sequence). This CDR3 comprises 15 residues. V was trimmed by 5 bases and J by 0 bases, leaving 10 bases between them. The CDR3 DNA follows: TGTGCCAGTAGTCAAAGGACAGCGAACACCGGGGAGCTGTTTTTT. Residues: CASSQRTANTGELFF. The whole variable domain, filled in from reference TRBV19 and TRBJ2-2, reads DGGITQSPKYLFRKEGQNVTLSCEQNLNHDAMYWYRQDPGQGLRLIYYSQIVNDFQKGDIAEGYSVSREKKESFPLTVTSAQKNPTAFYLCASSQRTANTGELFFGEGSRLTVL.

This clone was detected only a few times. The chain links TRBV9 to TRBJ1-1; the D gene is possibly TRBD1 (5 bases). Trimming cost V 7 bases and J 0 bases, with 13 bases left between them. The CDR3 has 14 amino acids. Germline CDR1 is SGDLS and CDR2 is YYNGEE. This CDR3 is CASGRGDLNTEAFF. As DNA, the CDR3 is TGTGCCAGCGGGAGAGGGGATCTGAACACTGAAGCTTTCTTT.

CDR3 in amino acids: CASSPGSSGNEQYF. For the CDR3, the DNA is TGTGCCAGCAGCCCGGGAAGTAGCGGGAACGAGCAGTACTTC. This chain links TRBV11-2 with TRBJ2-7, with 8 bases that match TRBD2. The V gene's germline CDR1 is SGHAT and CDR2 FQNNGV. V lost 5 bases, J lost 5 bases, and 8 bases stayed unmatched. CDR3 size: 14 residues.

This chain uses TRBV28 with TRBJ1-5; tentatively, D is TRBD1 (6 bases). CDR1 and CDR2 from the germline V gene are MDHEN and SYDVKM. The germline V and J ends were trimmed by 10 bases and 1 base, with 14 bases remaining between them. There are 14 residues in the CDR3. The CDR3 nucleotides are TGTGCCATACTCCCGGGGGGCAGCAATCAGCCCCAGCATTTT. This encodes CAILPGGSNQPQHF.

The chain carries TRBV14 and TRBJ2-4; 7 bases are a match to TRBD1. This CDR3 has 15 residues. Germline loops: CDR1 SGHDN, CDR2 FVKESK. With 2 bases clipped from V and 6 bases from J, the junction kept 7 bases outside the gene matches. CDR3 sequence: CASSQSTGVGNIQYF. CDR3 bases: TGTGCCAGCAGCCAATCTACAGGGGTGGGAAACATTCAGTACTTC.

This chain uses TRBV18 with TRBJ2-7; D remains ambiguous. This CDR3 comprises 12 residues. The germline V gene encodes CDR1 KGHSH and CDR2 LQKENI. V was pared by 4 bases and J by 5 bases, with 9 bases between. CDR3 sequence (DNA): TGTGCCAGCTCACGATTAGACGACGAGCAGTACTTC. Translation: CASSRLDDEQYF.

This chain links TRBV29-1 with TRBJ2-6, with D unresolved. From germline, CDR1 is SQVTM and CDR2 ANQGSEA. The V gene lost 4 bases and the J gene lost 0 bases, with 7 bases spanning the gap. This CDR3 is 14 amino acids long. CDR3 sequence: CSVGTPSGANVLTF. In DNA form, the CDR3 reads TGCAGCGTTGGAACCCCCTCTGGGGCCAACGTCCTGACTTTC.

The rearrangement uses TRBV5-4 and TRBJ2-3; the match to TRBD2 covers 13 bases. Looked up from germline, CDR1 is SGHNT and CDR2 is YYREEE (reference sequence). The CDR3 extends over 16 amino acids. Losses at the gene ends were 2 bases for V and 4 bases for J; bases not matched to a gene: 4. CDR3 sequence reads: CASSFRLAGGSDTQYF. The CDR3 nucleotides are TGTGCCAGCAGCTTCAGACTAGCGGGAGGCTCAGATACGCAGTATTTT.